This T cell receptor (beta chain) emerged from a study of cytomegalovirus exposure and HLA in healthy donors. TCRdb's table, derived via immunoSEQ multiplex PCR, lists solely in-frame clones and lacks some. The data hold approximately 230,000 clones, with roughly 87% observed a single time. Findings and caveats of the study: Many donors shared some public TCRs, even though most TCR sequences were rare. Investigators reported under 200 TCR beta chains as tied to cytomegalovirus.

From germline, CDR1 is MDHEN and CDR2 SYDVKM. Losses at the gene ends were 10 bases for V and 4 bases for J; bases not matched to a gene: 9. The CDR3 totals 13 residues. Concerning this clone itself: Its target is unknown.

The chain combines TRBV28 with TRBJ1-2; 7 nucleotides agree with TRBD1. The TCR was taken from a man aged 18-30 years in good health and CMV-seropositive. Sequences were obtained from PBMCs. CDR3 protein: CATSGGQRYGYTF. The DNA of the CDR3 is TGTGCCACCTCAGGGGGACAGCGCTATGGCTACACCTTC.